This TCR beta chain was profiled in a study of Graves' ophthalmopathy and Graves' hyperthyroidism. The table lists this clonotype with many counts. RNA served as the template for amplifying TCR beta CDR3 regions. The first round was an RT-PCR with HTBI primers, and the second round was a multiplex PCR. TCRdb analysed the multiplex PCR reads with MiXCR anew, one entry per CDR3 protein. The sample includes 500,000 to 600,000 distinct CDR3 sequences, under 45% of them seen just once. Germline trimming cut 5 bases from V and 3 bases from J; bases unmatched to any gene: 14. The CDR3 runs to 17 residues. In germline, CDR1 is SGHTA, CDR2 FQGNSA. Exclusion criteria comprised other autoimmune diseases, uncontrolled infections, pregnancy or lactation in patients.

The sequenced material came from peripheral blood or thyroid tissue (not recorded which). The chain is built from TRBV7-2 and TRBJ2-7; 9 nucleotides line up with TRBD2. This clonotype was sampled from an adult man with Graves' hyperthyroidism. The CDR3 sequence: CASSPQGGLATSYEQYF. The CDR3 nucleotides read TGTGCCAGCAGCCCCCAGGGAGGACTAGCGACTAGCTACGAGCAGTACTTC.